This T cell receptor beta chain was profiled in a study of shared clonotypes between healthy human individuals. Study summary: Each donor contributed plates that comprised three CD4 naive, three CD4 memory, two CD8 naive and one CD8 memory. Whole-study findings and limits: Larger estimated richness was generally seen in naive subsets than in memory subsets.

TCRdb keeps only in-frame clones here, not all; method: immunoSEQ multiplex PCR. This sample has just over 2,000,000 clones, with around 95% found just once. In its sample, this clone was seen once. The antigen remains undetermined. CDR1 SGHTA and CDR2 FQGTGA come from the germline V gene. The CDR3 consists of 15 residues. With V trimmed by 5 bases and J by 6 bases, 7 bases remained unmatched. This sequence was found in a man aged 18-30 years in good health. V gene TRBV7-3 combines with J gene TRBJ2-1; 10 nucleotides align to TRBD2. The source material was naive CD4+ T cells sorted from blood. Documented subset: CD45RA+ positively selected. CDR3: CASSPRTSGGNEQFF. Here the CDR3 DNA reads TGTGCCAGCAGCCCCCGGACTAGCGGAGGCAATGAGCAGTTCTTC.